This TCR beta chain was identified in a study of beta chain features in type 1 diabetes. At the level of the study: The samples had around 100 million sorted cells examined in all.

A CD45RO/CCR7/CD25/CD127/CD95/CD27 panel sorted naive, central memory, regulatory and stem cell-like memory CD4+ cells. CDR3 length equals 13 residues. Trimming took 1 base from V and 5 from J, leaving 6 bases between them. CDR1 is SEHNR and CDR2 is FQNEAQ in the germline V gene (reference sequence). Of note for this clone: Its target is not known.

General study findings and limits: People with Type 1 diabetes carried modestly yet significantly shorter TCRB CDR3s in all four CD4+ subsets. The naive, central memory and Treg TCRB repertoires of patients appeared to be more similar to one another than those of healthy donors.

Of the isolated RNA, all was reverse transcribed, and so the sequenced material was expressed TCRB transcripts. Assay: immunoSEQ multiplex PCR; the TCRdb copy retains only in-frame clones and omits some. This sample has a few hundred thousand clones, with more than 11% found just once. Sequencing used naive CD4+ T cells from blood. The clonotype was recovered from a man aged 30-40 years with type 1 diabetes. The V gene is TRBV7-9, the J gene TRBJ1-5; no definite D call. This CDR3 reads CASSLGADQPQHF. The CDR3 DNA sequence: TGTGCCAGCAGCTTAGGCGCCGATCAGCCCCAGCATTTT.